The 8 T cell receptor beta chains given below trace back to one sample, sequenced in a study of tumor-infiltrating lymphocytes in primary liver carcinoma. The input was 500 ng total RNA; TCR beta cDNA was made from it with a constant-region primer. Slightly modified ARM-PCR served as the procedure for the TCR beta libraries. These libraries came from three rounds of nested multiplex PCR. Rounds one and two of PCR, each of 10 cycles, were primed with TRBV1-TRBV30 forward primers and a C-beta reverse primer. TCRdb redid the calling of the multiplex PCR reads with MiXCR, one entry per CDR3 protein. The sample has 80,000 or so distinct CDR3 sequences; over 70% are singletons. Bulk tissue was left unsorted, and RNA and DNA were co-extracted from 20-30 mg of it. Sequencing was carried out using liver tumor tissue from sampling region 4. Sample subset: tumor region T4, right-lateral pole. Receptors were obtained from an older woman with primary liver carcinoma and hepatitis B virus infection.

In regard to this clonotype: This sequence may be a read error, since a much larger clone differs from it by one base. The DNA for the CDR3 is TGTGCCAGCAATCTTTCTCAGGGGACAGGGAGTATTTTC. It codes for CASNLSQGTGSIF. V gene TRBV28 combines with J gene TRBJ2-4; 9 nucleotides line up with TRBD1. The V gene's germline CDR1 is MDHEN and CDR2 SYDVKM. The CDR3 has 13 amino acids.

V is TRBV28 and J is TRBJ2-7; D is unclear. The CDR3 has 13 residues. V was trimmed by 9 bases and J by 0 bases, leaving 12 bases between them. Germline V gene lookup returns CDR1 MDHEN and CDR2 SYDVKM. CDR3 in amino acids: CARSPSSSYEQYF. The CDR3 region has the DNA TGTGCCAGAAGTCCATCGAGCTCCTACGAGCAGTACTTC.

For the CDR3, the DNA is TGTGCCAGCAGCCCGCTACCCCGGACAGTGAACACTGAAGCTTTCTTT. It is translated as CASSPLPRTVNTEAFF. The V gene is TRBV5-6, the J gene TRBJ1-1; perhaps TRBD1 as D (6 bases). Trimming removed 4 bases from V and 0 bases from J, with 16 bases in between. The germline V gene encodes CDR1 SGHDT and CDR2 YYEEEE. The CDR3 length is 16 residues.

To note about this clonotype: Being one base from a much bigger clone, this may be a read error. The chain employs TRBV7-9 and TRBJ1-1, with D possibly matching TRBD1 (5 bases). V was pared by 11 bases and J by 0 bases, with 13 bases between. The CDR3 spans 13 residues. Germline V gives CDR1 SEHNR, CDR2 FQNEAQ (reference sequence). The CDR3 here is CAGTLQVNTEAFF. In nucleotides, the CDR3 is TGTGCCGGCACCTTACAGGTGAACACTGAAGCTTTCTTT.

V gene TRBV20-1 combines with J gene TRBJ1-1; TRBD1 agrees at 11 bases. V gave up 5 bases and J gave up 6 bases; unmatched junction bases: 5. The CDR3 has 13 amino acids. Germline CDR1 and CDR2: DFQATT and SNEGSKA (reference sequence). CDR3: CSAPSDRGPEAFF. The CDR3 DNA sequence: TGCAGTGCTCCCTCGGACAGGGGGCCTGAAGCTTTCTTT.

Comments on this clonotype: The junction and the germline gene differ at one end; a read error may be behind it. The chain has TRBV11-2 and TRBJ2-1; 7 bases map to TRBD2. Germline CDR1 and CDR2: SGHAT and FQNNGV. This CDR3 is 16 amino acids long. The CDR3 bases are TGTGCCAGCAGCCGGTGGTCTAGCGGATTAGAAAATGAACAGTTCTTC. Its translation: CASSRWSSGLENEQFF.

This clonotype has a count of ten or more. The chain recombines TRBV10-3 with TRBJ2-5, with D possibly being TRBD1 (5 bases). The CDR3 is 16 amino acids. The germline CDR1 and CDR2 sequences are ENHRY and SYGVKD. V shed 0 bases and J shed 3 bases, with 14 bases lying between them. The CDR3 DNA reads TGTGCCATCAGTGAGTCATGGACACCAATAAAAGAGACCCAGTACTTC. Protein product: CAISESWTPIKETQYF.

Remarks on this clonotype: Here the CDR3 omits its conserved ending phenylalanine or tryptophan, so a read error is the likely source. CDR3 nucleotide sequence: TGTACCAGCAGCTTAGCAACTAATGAAAAACTGTTTCTT. Encoded protein: CTSSLATNEKLFL. The genes are TRBV7-9 and TRBJ1-4, with D uncertain. Per the germline V gene, CDR1 is SEHNR and CDR2 is FQNEAQ (reference sequence). The CDR3 extends over 13 amino acids.